Listed here are 11 T cell receptor beta chains from one sample, sequenced in a study of shared clonotypes between healthy human individuals. Profiling relied on immunoSEQ multiplex PCR, and the TCRdb table lists in-frame clones only, not all of them. The sample yields 1.5 million to 1.9 million clones, 98% seen once. The sample comprised naive CD4+ T cells sorted from blood. Subset meaning: CD45RA+ positively selected. These receptors were obtained from a man aged 25 to 45 in good health.

V is TRBV29-1 and J is TRBJ2-1; D not resolved. V dropped 1 base and J dropped 4 bases, with 14 bases sitting between them. This CDR3 has 15 amino acids. Germline V gives CDR1 SQVTM, CDR2 ANQGSEA. CDR3 DNA: TGCAGCGTTGAAGTTGGTAGCACCCGATACAATGAGCAGTTCTTC. Protein: CSVEVGSTRYNEQFF.

The chain joins TRBV7-9 to TRBJ2-3, with a possible D match to TRBD2 (6 bases). Germline CDR1 is SEHNR and CDR2 is FQNEAQ (reference sequence). There are 14 residues in the CDR3. Trimming took off 8 bases at V and 1 base at J, with 13 bases between the two ends. The CDR3 here is CASLRAGGTDTQYF. CDR3 in DNA: TGTGCCAGCTTGAGAGCGGGTGGCACAGATACGCAGTATTTT.

The chain carries TRBV7-9 and TRBJ2-3, with D perhaps given as TRBD1 or TRBD2 (6 bases each). From germline, CDR1 is SEHNR and CDR2 FQNEAQ (reference sequence). CDR3 size: 14 residues. The V end was cut by 7 bases, the J end by 4 bases, with 15 bases between. The chain's CDR3 is CASKTGGGADTQYF. Written as DNA, the CDR3 is TGTGCCAGCAAAACTGGGGGCGGGGCAGATACGCAGTATTTT.

The gene calls are TRBV30 and TRBJ2-1; tentatively, D is TRBD1 or TRBD2 (5 bases each). The CDR3 extends over 15 amino acids. V dropped 2 bases and J dropped 7 bases, with 18 bases sitting between them. Germline V gene data show CDR1 as GTSNPN and CDR2 as SVGIG (reference sequence). The CDR3 is CAWSPWGRFENEQFF. The DNA of the CDR3 is TGTGCCTGGAGTCCATGGGGACGTTTTGAGAATGAGCAGTTCTTC.

J is TRBJ2-1 and V is TRBV6-4, with a weak D call TRBD1 (5 bases). The CDR3 extends over 13 amino acids. CDR1 MRHNA and CDR2 SNTAGT come from the germline V gene. V was clipped by 2 bases and J by 10 bases, with 12 bases between them. This chain's CDR3 is CASSDLPDSEQFF. Written as DNA, the CDR3 is TGTGCCAGCAGTGACCTCCCAGACAGCGAGCAGTTCTTC.

CDR3 protein: CASSKPSSQVEQYF. The CDR3 coding sequence is TGTGCCAGCAGTAAACCCTCGAGCCAAGTGGAGCAGTACTTC. This chain links TRBV27 with TRBJ2-7; D remains unclear. This CDR3 is 14 amino acids long. Germline loops: CDR1 MNHEY, CDR2 SMNVEV (reference sequence). V was cut by 5 bases and J by 7 bases, with 18 bases left in between.

This clone was seen only once. The chain recombines TRBV13 with TRBJ2-2, with D hard to call. Germline V gene sequence: CDR1 PRHDT, CDR2 FYEKMQ (reference sequence). The CDR3 covers 20 residues. The V end was cut by 1 base, the J end by 5 bases, with 26 bases between. The CDR3 spells CASSLAPLSIGRQLTGELFF. The CDR3 nucleotides read TGTGCCAGCAGCTTAGCTCCGTTATCGATAGGACGACAACTGACCGGGGAGCTGTTTTTT.

This clone appeared once. The V gene is TRBV27, the J gene TRBJ2-6; TRBD2 aligns across 7 bases. Trimming cost V 10 bases and J 0 bases; bases outside gene matches: 12. Germline CDR1 MNHEY, CDR2 SMNVEV (reference sequence). The length of the CDR3 is 17 residues. The CDR3 region is CATSRVAGDSGANVLTF. The CDR3 nucleotides are TGTGCCACCTCAAGGGTTGCGGGAGACTCTGGGGCCAACGTCCTGACTTTC.

This sequence joins TRBV5-1 and TRBJ2-1, with TRBD2 as a possible D gene (6 bases). This CDR3 has 15 amino acids. Trimming shortened V by 0 bases and J by 3 bases, and 10 bases separated the two germline ends. In germline, CDR1 is SGHRS, CDR2 YFSETQ. The DNA for the CDR3 is TGCGCCAGCAGCTTGGACGGGAGAAGCTACAATGAGCAGTTCTTC. Its translation: CASSLDGRSYNEQFF.

The gene calls are TRBV27 and TRBJ2-4, with D perhaps TRBD1 (6 bases). From germline, CDR1 is MNHEY and CDR2 SMNVEV (reference sequence). The V and J ends lost 0 bases and 8 bases respectively, with 8 bases between them. This CDR3 has 13 residues. CDR3 loop: CASSLSQGYIQYF. CDR3 sequence (DNA): TGTGCCAGCAGTTTATCACAGGGCTACATTCAGTACTTC.

The rearrangement joins TRBV5-8 to TRBJ2-2; a weak D match, TRBD1 (5 bases). Trimming left V 0 bases short and J 4 bases short, with 10 bases between. Germline V gives CDR1 SGHTS, CDR2 YDEGEE. The CDR3 extends over 15 amino acids. This CDR3 is CASSLGRVPTGELFF. The CDR3 DNA reads as TGTGCCAGCAGCTTGGGCAGGGTGCCCACCGGGGAGCTGTTTTTT.